Given below is one T cell receptor (beta chain) in context. These data come from a study of cytomegalovirus exposure and HLA in healthy donors. Study overall: Sequencing of roughly 180 million T cells in an earlier analysis found 100 million to 140 million unique TCR beta sequences.

Primers for the PCR totalled 60 Vbeta and 13 Jbeta. The method was immunoSEQ multiplex PCR; TCRdb's version includes in-frame clones alone and lacks a portion of them. The table lists over 150,000 clones, roughly 70% of them singletons. Per the germline V gene, CDR1 is MDHEN and CDR2 is SYDVKM. The CDR3 runs to 14 residues. V lost 8 bases and J lost 0; bases outside the gene matches: 7. The clonotype comes from a man aged 25-45 years in good health and CMV-seronegative. The sample was PBMCs. This chain connects TRBV28 to TRBJ2-7; 7 bases fit TRBD1. The CDR3 DNA reads TGTGCCAGCGCCGGTGACAGGGTCTCCTACGAGCAGTACTTC. Its protein product is CASAGDRVSYEQYF. Looking up the rest from reference TRBV28 and TRBJ2-7 gives the full variable domain: DVKVTQSSRYLVKRTGEKVFLECVQDMDHENMFWYRQDPGLGLRLIYFSYDVKMKEKGDIPEGYSVSREKKERFSLILESASTNQTSMYLCASAGDRVSYEQYFGPGTRLTVT.